This TCR beta chain comes out of a study of response to subunit inactivated influenza vaccine. One entry per CDR3 protein, called by TCRdb with MiXCR from the RT-PCR reads. The table records more than 150,000 distinct CDR3 sequences, around 8.8% of them present only once. Regarding this clonotype: The antigen is not known.

Study-level results: The study's authors posited that every seasonal influenza vaccination enlists few new T cells.

Per the germline V gene, CDR1 is MGHRA and CDR2 is YSYEKL. The CDR3 consists of 17 residues. Trimming left V 1 base short and J 0 bases short, with 13 bases between. This specimen was non-naive T cells sorted from PBMCs, taken on the day of vaccination. This clonotype originated in a man aged 45 to 65 who received an inactivated influenza vaccine. The J gene is TRBJ2-1, the V gene TRBV4-1; D remains ambiguous. The CDR3 bases are TGCGCCAGCAGCCAAGGTCGCAGTTTCCGCTCCTACAATGAGCAGTTCTTC. Residues: CASSQGRSFRSYNEQFF.